This is a list of T cell receptor beta chains from one sample in a study of T cell repertoires in cytomegalovirus infection. Their antigen targets remain unknown. TCRdb processed the reads anew with MiXCR; each CDR3 protein has one entry. The table records some 560,000 distinct CDR3 sequences, approximately 40% of them present only once. The sequencing here drew on cultured PBMCs, taken from culture after CMV antigen stimulation. Receptors were obtained from a human donor in good health (CMV status not recorded). Some clones in this sample may be carry-over from other donors' samples. CDR3s include the opening cysteine and the closing phenylalanine or tryptophan. D genes are given only for firm matches. Size values are once, few and many counts, or a class for expanded clones, and some rows have none.

v_call: TRBV6-6
j_call: TRBJ1-5
d_call: TRBD1
clone_size: -
cdr3_nt: TGTGCCAGCAGTTACTCGAACTTGGACAGGGGCAATCAGCCCCAGCATTTT
cdr3_aa: CASSYSNLDRGNQPQHF

v_call: TRBV12-3/TRBV12-4
j_call: TRBJ2-5
d_call: TRBD1
clone_size: -
cdr3_nt: TGTGCCAGCGGAAGAACAGGGGGCTCGGGGACCCAGTACTTC
cdr3_aa: CASGRTGGSGTQYF

v_call: TRBV4-2
j_call: TRBJ2-5
d_call: -
clone_size: -
cdr3_nt: TGTGCCAGCAGCCAACGGAGCCGCCACGGGGAGACCCAGTACTTC
cdr3_aa: CASSQRSRHGETQYF

v_call: TRBV7-2
j_call: TRBJ2-4
d_call: -
clone_size: -
cdr3_nt: TGTGCCAGCAGCCTAAAGGGCCCCGGCACACTAGCCAAAAACATTCAGTACTTC
cdr3_aa: CASSLKGPGTLAKNIQYF

v_call: TRBV5-4
j_call: TRBJ1-6
d_call: -
clone_size: few
cdr3_nt: TGTGCCAGCAGCTTGGCCGCCGGGAGCTCCTATAATTCACCCCTCCACTTT
cdr3_aa: CASSLAAGSSYNSPLHF

v_call: TRBV7-2
j_call: TRBJ1-3
d_call: -
clone_size: -
cdr3_nt: TGTGCCAGCGACAGTTACTCTGGAAACACCATATATTTT
cdr3_aa: CASDSYSGNTIYF

v_call: TRBV9
j_call: TRBJ2-5
d_call: TRBD2
clone_size: few
cdr3_nt: TGTGCCAGCAGCGTATTAAGCGGGGGGTACCAAGAGACCCAGTACTTC
cdr3_aa: CASSVLSGGYQETQYF

v_call: TRBV4-1
j_call: TRBJ1-4
d_call: -
clone_size: few
cdr3_nt: TGCGCCAGCAGCCCAGCCAAGGGAACTTATGAAAAACTGTTTTTT
cdr3_aa: CASSPAKGTYEKLFF

v_call: TRBV12-5
j_call: TRBJ2-1
d_call: TRBD2
clone_size: few
cdr3_nt: TGTGCTAGTGGTTTGGTACCGAAGGGGCTAGCGGGAGGGCACGACAATGAGCAGTTCTTC
cdr3_aa: CASGLVPKGLAGGHDNEQFF

v_call: TRBV12-3/TRBV12-4
j_call: TRBJ1-5
d_call: -
clone_size: few
cdr3_nt: TGTGCCAGCAGTTTATTCAGTAGCAATCAGCCCCAGCATTTT
cdr3_aa: CASSLFSSNQPQHF

v_call: TRBV7-8
j_call: TRBJ1-5
d_call: -
clone_size: -
cdr3_nt: TGTGCCAGCAGCTTTGGGGGGCTACGGCCCCAGCATTTT
cdr3_aa: CASSFGGLRPQHF

v_call: TRBV28
j_call: TRBJ1-4
d_call: -
clone_size: few
cdr3_nt: TGTGCCAGCAGCTCCATGAGAGGGTTGGGGGAAAAACTGTTTTTT
cdr3_aa: CASSSMRGLGEKLFF

v_call: TRBV6-1
j_call: TRBJ2-7
d_call: -
clone_size: few
cdr3_nt: TGTGCCAGCAGTTGGGAGCCCTACGAGCAGTACTTC
cdr3_aa: CASSWEPYEQYF

v_call: TRBV12-3/TRBV12-4
j_call: TRBJ2-1
d_call: TRBD2
clone_size: -
cdr3_nt: TGTGCCAGCACGAGCAGCGGGAGCAATGAGCAGTTCTTC
cdr3_aa: CASTSSGSNEQFF

v_call: TRBV7-9
j_call: TRBJ1-4
d_call: -
clone_size: -
cdr3_nt: TGTGCCAGCAGCTCCTTCGTTGGTGAAAAACTGTTTTTT
cdr3_aa: CASSSFVGEKLFF

v_call: TRBV7-7
j_call: TRBJ2-1
d_call: -
clone_size: many
cdr3_nt: TGTGCCAGCAGCCCGGGCGGCGTTGAGCAGTTCTTC
cdr3_aa: CASSPGGVEQFF

v_call: TRBV12-3/TRBV12-4
j_call: TRBJ1-3
d_call: TRBD1
clone_size: few
cdr3_nt: TGTGCCAGCAGTCCCCGGACAGGTGGAAACACCATATATTTT
cdr3_aa: CASSPRTGGNTIYF

v_call: TRBV20-1
j_call: TRBJ2-1
d_call: TRBD2
clone_size: -
cdr3_nt: TGCAGTGCGCCCGGGACTAGCGGGCCAGACAATGAGCAGTTCTTC
cdr3_aa: CSAPGTSGPDNEQFF

v_call: TRBV10-3
j_call: TRBJ2-5
d_call: -
clone_size: -
cdr3_nt: TGTGCCATCAGTGCTTCTTCTCCAGGGGGGGGAGAGACCCAGTACTTC
cdr3_aa: CAISASSPGGGETQYF

v_call: TRBV6-2/TRBV6-3
j_call: TRBJ1-5
d_call: -
clone_size: -
cdr3_nt: TGTGCCAGCAGTCGACTCGGATTCAATCAGCCCCAGCATTTT
cdr3_aa: CASSRLGFNQPQHF

v_call: TRBV5-1
j_call: TRBJ1-1
d_call: TRBD1
clone_size: -
cdr3_nt: TGCGCCAGCAGCTTGACAGGGGGCAGGGCTTTCTTT
cdr3_aa: CASSLTGGRAFF

v_call: TRBV5-6
j_call: TRBJ1-2
d_call: -
clone_size: -
cdr3_nt: TGTGCCAGCAGCCGAGGACAGAGCATTCACTATGGCTACACCTTC
cdr3_aa: CASSRGQSIHYGYTF

v_call: TRBV12-3/TRBV12-4
j_call: TRBJ1-2
d_call: -
clone_size: -
cdr3_nt: TGTGCCAGCAGTTCGACGGGGGTAGGGAACTATGGCTACACCTTC
cdr3_aa: CASSSTGVGNYGYTF

v_call: TRBV7-8
j_call: TRBJ2-2
d_call: -
clone_size: -
cdr3_nt: TGTGCCAGCTTAATAGGGGGATCGACCGGGGAGCTGTTTTTT
cdr3_aa: CASLIGGSTGELFF

v_call: TRBV6-1
j_call: TRBJ1-6
d_call: TRBD1
clone_size: -
cdr3_nt: TGTGCCAGCAGTCCGACAGGGAATTTGGATTCACCCCTCCACTTT
cdr3_aa: CASSPTGNLDSPLHF

v_call: TRBV2
j_call: TRBJ2-7
d_call: TRBD1
clone_size: few
cdr3_nt: TGTGCCAGCAGGTACCTCTCCGGGACAGGGATGGCCTACGAGCAGTACTTC
cdr3_aa: CASRYLSGTGMAYEQYF

v_call: TRBV11-2
j_call: TRBJ2-7
d_call: -
clone_size: few
cdr3_nt: TGTGCCAGCAGCTTAGGTTCAGGGGAAGGCCCCTACTTC
cdr3_aa: CASSLGSGEGPYF

v_call: TRBV6-6
j_call: TRBJ1-5
d_call: TRBD1
clone_size: -
cdr3_nt: TGTGCCAGCAACGACAGGGATCAGCCCCAGCATTTT
cdr3_aa: CASNDRDQPQHF

v_call: TRBV6-5
j_call: TRBJ2-5
d_call: TRBD1
clone_size: -
cdr3_nt: TGTGCCAGCAGACAAGGGGGGGCCCCTGACAGGGGGATAGAGACCCAGTACTTC
cdr3_aa: CASRQGGAPDRGIETQYF

v_call: TRBV5-1
j_call: TRBJ2-4
d_call: -
clone_size: -
cdr3_nt: TGCGCCAGCAGAAGAGATTTAGCCAAAAACATTCAGTACTTC
cdr3_aa: CASRRDLAKNIQYF

v_call: TRBV7-2
j_call: TRBJ2-3
d_call: TRBD2
clone_size: -
cdr3_nt: TGTGCCAGCAGCTTAGCCAAGACTAGCCCGACAGATACGCAGTATTTT
cdr3_aa: CASSLAKTSPTDTQYF

v_call: TRBV28
j_call: TRBJ2-3
d_call: TRBD2
clone_size: -
cdr3_nt: TGTGCCACCAGCGGGGAGGTATTCGGTACGCAGTATTTT
cdr3_aa: CATSGEVFGTQYF

v_call: TRBV9
j_call: TRBJ2-1
d_call: -
clone_size: -
cdr3_nt: TGTGCCAGCAGCGTGGACGAAGGGTCCTACAATGAGCAGTTCTTC
cdr3_aa: CASSVDEGSYNEQFF

v_call: TRBV7-6
j_call: TRBJ2-7
d_call: -
clone_size: -
cdr3_nt: TGTGCCAGCAGCCTTCGGGCCCTCCCTATTACCACCTACGAGCAGTACTTC
cdr3_aa: CASSLRALPITTYEQYF

v_call: TRBV7-4
j_call: TRBJ2-3
d_call: TRBD2
clone_size: -
cdr3_nt: TGTGCCAGCAGCTCCGGGACTAGCGGATTACGGCAGTATTTT
cdr3_aa: CASSSGTSGLRQYF

v_call: TRBV6-1
j_call: TRBJ2-1
d_call: -
clone_size: few
cdr3_nt: TGTGCCACCAGAACCGGCTCTATCACCTACAATGAGCAGTTCTTC
cdr3_aa: CATRTGSITYNEQFF

v_call: TRBV7-6
j_call: TRBJ2-2
d_call: TRBD1
clone_size: few
cdr3_nt: TGTGCCAGCAGCCCTGAGACAGGGTGGGGGGAGCTGTTTTTT
cdr3_aa: CASSPETGWGELFF

v_call: TRBV7-6
j_call: TRBJ2-1
d_call: -
clone_size: -
cdr3_nt: TGTGCCAGCAGCCCCACTAGCAATGAGCAGTTCTTC
cdr3_aa: CASSPTSNEQFF

v_call: TRBV20-1
j_call: TRBJ1-2
d_call: -
clone_size: -
cdr3_nt: TGCAGGGGGCTCTATAACTATGGCTACACCTTC
cdr3_aa: CRGLYNYGYTF

v_call: TRBV20-1
j_call: TRBJ1-2
d_call: -
clone_size: few
cdr3_nt: TGCAGTGCTCGGACAGCCCATGGCTACACCTTC
cdr3_aa: CSARTAHGYTF

v_call: TRBV7-2
j_call: TRBJ2-1
d_call: -
clone_size: few
cdr3_nt: TGTGCCAGCAGCCCAATTCCGGGACGCCCTTACAATGAGCAGTTCTTC
cdr3_aa: CASSPIPGRPYNEQFF

v_call: TRBV7-9
j_call: TRBJ2-7
d_call: TRBD2
clone_size: -
cdr3_nt: TGTGCCAGCAGCCAAACTAGCGGGAGGGCGAGCGAGCAGTACTTC
cdr3_aa: CASSQTSGRASEQYF

v_call: TRBV7-9
j_call: TRBJ2-3
d_call: -
clone_size: once
cdr3_nt: TGTGCCAGCAGCTTCCTTCCCCCAGATACGCAGTATTTT
cdr3_aa: CASSFLPPDTQYF

v_call: TRBV4-2
j_call: TRBJ2-1
d_call: TRBD1
clone_size: -
cdr3_nt: TGTGCCAGCAGCGCCTCCGGGACAGGGATTTTTAGTGAGCAGTTCTTC
cdr3_aa: CASSASGTGIFSEQFF

v_call: TRBV29-1
j_call: TRBJ2-1
d_call: TRBD1
clone_size: -
cdr3_nt: TGCAGCGTAGGACAGGGCATGAATGAGCAGTTCTTC
cdr3_aa: CSVGQGMNEQFF

v_call: TRBV27
j_call: TRBJ1-2
d_call: -
clone_size: once
cdr3_nt: TGTGCCAGCAGTTTATGGGGGGGCCCCTATGGCTACACCTTC
cdr3_aa: CASSLWGGPYGYTF

v_call: TRBV12-3/TRBV12-4
j_call: TRBJ1-6
d_call: -
clone_size: -
cdr3_nt: TGTGCCAGCAGTTTTCAGAATAATTCACCCCTCCACTTT
cdr3_aa: CASSFQNNSPLHF

v_call: TRBV7-8
j_call: TRBJ2-1
d_call: -
clone_size: few
cdr3_nt: TGTGCCAGCAGCTTGGGGGGAGTGTTATACAATGAGCAGTTCTTC
cdr3_aa: CASSLGGVLYNEQFF

v_call: TRBV6-8
j_call: TRBJ2-1
d_call: TRBD2
clone_size: -
cdr3_nt: TGTGCCAGCAGGACTAGCGGGAGGGCCAGATATGAGCAGTTCTTC
cdr3_aa: CASRTSGRARYEQFF

v_call: TRBV12-3/TRBV12-4
j_call: TRBJ2-7
d_call: TRBD1
clone_size: -
cdr3_nt: TGTGCCAGCAGCCCCGGGACAGGGAGACCCTACGAGCAGTACTTC
cdr3_aa: CASSPGTGRPYEQYF

v_call: TRBV5-4
j_call: TRBJ2-1
d_call: TRBD1
clone_size: -
cdr3_nt: TGTGCCAGCAGCTGGACAGGGGATGAGCAGTTCTTC
cdr3_aa: CASSWTGDEQFF

v_call: TRBV6-1
j_call: TRBJ2-3
d_call: -
clone_size: -
cdr3_nt: TGTGCCAGCAGTGAACTTGAAGGGGCGCTAGCAGATACGCAGTATTTT
cdr3_aa: CASSELEGALADTQYF